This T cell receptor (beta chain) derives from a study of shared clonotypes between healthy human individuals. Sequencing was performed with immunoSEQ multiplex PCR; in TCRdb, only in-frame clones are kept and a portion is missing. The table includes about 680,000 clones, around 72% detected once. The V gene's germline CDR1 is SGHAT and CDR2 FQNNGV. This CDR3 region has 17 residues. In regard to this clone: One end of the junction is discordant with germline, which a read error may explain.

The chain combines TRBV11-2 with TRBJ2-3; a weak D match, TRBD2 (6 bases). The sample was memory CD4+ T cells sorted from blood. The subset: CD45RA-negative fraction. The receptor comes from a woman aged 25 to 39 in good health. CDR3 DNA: TGTGTCAGCAGCCGAACCTACGGGAGCGCGTCAGCAGATACGCAGTATTTT. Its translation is CVSSRTYGSASADTQYF.